This T cell receptor (beta chain) was sequenced in a study of blood T cell repertoires in COVID-19. Study summary: Samples of COVID-19 (acute and convalescent) were obtained from the United States, Italy and Spain. T cells, B-cell-depleted T cells, or PBMCs supplied cDNA or gDNA.

This clone showed up just a few times. In the authors' workflow: Reference gene primer amplification yielded estimated nucleated cell counts. Measured with immunoSEQ multiplex PCR; TCRdb has only the in-frame clones, and not every one. Clonal size and the V and J genes are those of that table, whereas D and trimming came from the DNA. This table has approximately 130,000 clones, almost 85% appearing once. Germline V gene data show CDR1 as KGHSH and CDR2 as LQKENI. This CDR3 contains 12 residues. V lost 3 bases to trimming and J lost 1 base, with 3 bases between them. The gene calls are TRBV18 and TRBJ1-1; D not certain. Specimen: peripheral blood. This TCR came from a human donor in a cohort sampled during active COVID-19. CDR3 loop: CASSPKNTEAFF. Written as DNA, the CDR3 is TGTGCCAGCTCACCTAAGAACACTGAAGCTTTCTTT.